This T cell receptor beta chain was profiled in a study of blood T cell repertoires in COVID-19. Study summary: From the United States, Italy and Spain came samples of acute and convalescent COVID-19. From T cells, B-cell-depleted T cells, or PBMCs came the material, which was cDNA or gDNA.

This clone was seen once. In the study's own analysis: Reference gene primer amplification gave estimated nucleated cell counts. Assay used: immunoSEQ multiplex PCR; TCRdb lists only in-frame clones, some missing. V and J calls and clone size come straight from that table; D and trimming were deduced from the DNA. The table shows about 160,000 clones, with about nine tenths occurring only once. The origin of this receptor is a man aged 55 to 70 with active or convalescent COVID-19. The sequencing sample was made of peripheral blood.

CDR3 protein: CASSFDREWDGYTF. DNA of the CDR3: TGTGCCAGCAGCTTCGACAGGGAATGGGATGGCTACACCTTC. The rearrangement joins TRBV5-8 to TRBJ1-2; 7 positions match TRBD1. The V segment lost 2 bases and the J segment 6 bases; nucleotides outside the gene matches: 7. Looked up from germline, CDR1 is SGHTS and CDR2 is YDEGEE. The CDR3 sequence is 14 residues long.